This TCR beta chain is from a study of T cell responses to AZD1222 COVID-19 vaccine. The method was immunoSEQ multiplex PCR; TCRdb's version includes in-frame clones alone and lacks a portion of them. Here the sample spans roughly 100,000 clones, more than 75% being singletons. This CDR3 spans 14 amino acids. The germline V gene has CDR1 LGHDT and CDR2 YNNKEL (reference sequence). V was shortened by 3 bases and J by 3 bases, with 9 bases between the two germline ends. The genes are TRBV3-1 (or the pseudogene TRBV3-2) and TRBJ1-3; no reliable D call. The sample was peripheral blood, taken on day 0 of AZD1222 vaccination. The TCR originated in an adult in good health. The CDR3 protein is CASSQGWSGNTIYF. CDR3 nucleotide sequence: TGTGCCAGCAGCCAGGGATGGAGTGGAAACACCATATATTTT.